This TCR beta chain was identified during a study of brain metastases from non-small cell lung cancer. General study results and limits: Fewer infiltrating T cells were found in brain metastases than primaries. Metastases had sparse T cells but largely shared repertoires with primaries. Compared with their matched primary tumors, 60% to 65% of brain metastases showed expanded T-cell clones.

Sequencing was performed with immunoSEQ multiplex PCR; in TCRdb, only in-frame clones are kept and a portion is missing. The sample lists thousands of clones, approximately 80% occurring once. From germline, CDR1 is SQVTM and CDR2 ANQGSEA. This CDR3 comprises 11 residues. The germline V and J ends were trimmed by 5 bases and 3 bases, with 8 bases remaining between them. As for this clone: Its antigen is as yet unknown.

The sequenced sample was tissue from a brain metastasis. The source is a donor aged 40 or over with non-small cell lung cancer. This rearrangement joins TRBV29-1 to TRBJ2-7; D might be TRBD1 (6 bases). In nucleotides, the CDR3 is TGCAGCGTTTACAGGGACTACGAGCAGTACTTC. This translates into CSVYRDYEQYF.